This T cell receptor (beta chain) was profiled in a study of OX40 agonist ivuxolimab in advanced cancers. Overall study context: Patients were given ivuxolimab, an antibody that agonizes OX40 (CD134). Dosing consisted of intravenous ivuxolimab at 0.01 to 10 mg/kg every 2 weeks.

A note on this clone: The antigen remains unidentified.

Data came from immunoSEQ multiplex PCR; TCRdb stores just in-frame clones and leaves some out. There are approximately 67,000 clones in the sample; approximately 90% occur only once, and around 2.2% lies in the top ten. The V gene lost 8 bases and the J gene lost 10 bases, with 23 bases spanning the gap. The V gene's germline CDR1 is LNHDA and CDR2 SQIVND (reference sequence). The CDR3 extends over 15 amino acids. General study results and limits: Within 6 weeks, CD4+ and CD8+ blood T cells expanded clonally at 0.1 to 3.0 mg/kg.

The chain links TRBV19 to TRBJ1-4; tentatively, D is TRBD1 (6 bases). The material was CD4+ or CD8+ T cells sorted from blood, obtained in a trial of the OX40 agonist ivuxolimab. This sequence was found in an adult with an advanced solid tumor such as melanoma, head and neck, liver or kidney cancer. The CDR3 sequence is CASLSVRGITRKLFF. CDR3 DNA: TGTGCCAGTCTTTCTGTCAGGGGCATTACAAGAAAACTGTTTTTT.